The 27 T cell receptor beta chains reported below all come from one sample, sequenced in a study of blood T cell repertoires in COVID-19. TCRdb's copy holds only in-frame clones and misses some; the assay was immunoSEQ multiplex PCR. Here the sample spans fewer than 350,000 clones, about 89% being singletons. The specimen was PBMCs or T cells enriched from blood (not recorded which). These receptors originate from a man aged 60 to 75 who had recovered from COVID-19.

The CDR3 loop is CASSLRVSGGAETQYF. The CDR3, as DNA: TGTGCCAGCAGCTTAAGGGTCTCAGGGGGCGCGGAGACCCAGTACTTC. The V gene is TRBV11-1, the J gene TRBJ2-5; 8 positions match TRBD1. The CDR3 is made up of 16 amino acids. CDR1 SGHAT and CDR2 FQDESV come from the germline V gene (reference sequence). V lost 2 bases and J lost 5; bases outside the gene matches: 10.

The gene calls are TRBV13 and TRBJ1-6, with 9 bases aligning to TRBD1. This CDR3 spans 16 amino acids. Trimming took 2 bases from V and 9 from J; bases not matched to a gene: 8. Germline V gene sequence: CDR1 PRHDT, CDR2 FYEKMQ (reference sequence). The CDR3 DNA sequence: TGTGCCAGCAGCTTAAGGACAGGGGCAAGGGTTTCACCCCTCCACTTT. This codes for CASSLRTGARVSPLHF. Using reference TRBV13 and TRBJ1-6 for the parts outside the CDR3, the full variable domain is AAGVIQSPRHLIKEKRETATLKCYPIPRHDTVYWYQQGPGQDPQFLISFYEKMQSDKGSIPDRFSAQQFSDYHSELNMSSLELGDSALYFCASSLRTGARVSPLHFGNGTRLTVT.

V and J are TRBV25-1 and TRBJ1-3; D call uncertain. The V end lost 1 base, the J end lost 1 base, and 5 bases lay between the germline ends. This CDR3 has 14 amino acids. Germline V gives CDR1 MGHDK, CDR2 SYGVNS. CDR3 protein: CASSESSSGNTIYF. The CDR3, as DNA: TGTGCCAGCAGTGAATCTTCTTCTGGAAACACCATATATTTT.

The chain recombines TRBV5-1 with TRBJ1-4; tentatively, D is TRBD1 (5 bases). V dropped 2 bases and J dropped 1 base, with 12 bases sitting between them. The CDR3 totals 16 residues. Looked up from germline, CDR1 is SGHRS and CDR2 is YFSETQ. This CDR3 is CASSLPQGVTNEKLFF. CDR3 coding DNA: TGCGCCAGCAGCTTACCCCAGGGTGTAACTAATGAAAAACTGTTTTTT.

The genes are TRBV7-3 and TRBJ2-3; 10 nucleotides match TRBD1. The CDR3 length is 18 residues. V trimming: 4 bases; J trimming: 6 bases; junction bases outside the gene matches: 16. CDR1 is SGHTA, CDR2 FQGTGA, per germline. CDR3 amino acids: CASSSQSPGTGAWDTQYF. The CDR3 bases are TGTGCCAGCAGCTCCCAAAGCCCCGGGACAGGGGCATGGGATACGCAGTATTTT.

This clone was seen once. As DNA, the CDR3 is TGTGCCAGCAGCTTAGATTTGACAGCTGAGCAGTTCTTC. Protein sequence: CASSLDLTAEQFF. The chain carries TRBV11-2 and TRBJ2-1, with a possible D match to TRBD1 (5 bases). The CDR3 sequence is 13 residues long. The germline gives CDR1 SGHAT, CDR2 FQNNGV. V was shortened by 0 bases and J by 9 bases, with 9 bases between the two germline ends.

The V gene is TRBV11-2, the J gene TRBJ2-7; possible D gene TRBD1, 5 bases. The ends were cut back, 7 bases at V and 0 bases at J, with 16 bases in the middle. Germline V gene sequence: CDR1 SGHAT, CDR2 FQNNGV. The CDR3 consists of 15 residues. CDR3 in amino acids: CASTTPGALSYEQYF. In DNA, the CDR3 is TGTGCCAGCACCACCCCTGGGGCTCTCTCCTACGAGCAGTACTTC.

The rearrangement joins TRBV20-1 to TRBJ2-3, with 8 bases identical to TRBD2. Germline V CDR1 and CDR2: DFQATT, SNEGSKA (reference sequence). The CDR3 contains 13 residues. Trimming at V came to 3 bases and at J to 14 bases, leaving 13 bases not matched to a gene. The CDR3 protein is CSASTSSGGPWYF. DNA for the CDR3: TGCAGTGCTAGTACATCGTCGGGAGGGCCATGGTATTTT.

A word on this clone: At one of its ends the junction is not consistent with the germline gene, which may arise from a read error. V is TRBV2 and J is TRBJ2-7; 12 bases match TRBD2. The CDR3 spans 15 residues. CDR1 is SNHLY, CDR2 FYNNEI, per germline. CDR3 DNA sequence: TGTGCCAGCAGTGAAAGACTAGCGGGAGCCTATGAGCAGTACTTC. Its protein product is CASSERLAGAYEQYF. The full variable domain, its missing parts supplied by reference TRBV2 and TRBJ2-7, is EPEVTQTPSHQVTQMGQEVILRCVPISNHLYFYWYRQILGQKVEFLVSFYNNEISEKSEIFDDQFSVERPDGSNFTLKIRSTKLEDSAMYFCASSERLAGAYEQYFGPGTRLTVT.

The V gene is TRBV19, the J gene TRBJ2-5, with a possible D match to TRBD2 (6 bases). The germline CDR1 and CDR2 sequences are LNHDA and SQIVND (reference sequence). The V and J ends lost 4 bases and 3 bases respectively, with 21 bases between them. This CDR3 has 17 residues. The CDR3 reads CASSTPTAGWREETQYF. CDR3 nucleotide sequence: TGTGCCAGTAGTACCCCCACGGCAGGGTGGAGGGAAGAGACCCAGTACTTC.

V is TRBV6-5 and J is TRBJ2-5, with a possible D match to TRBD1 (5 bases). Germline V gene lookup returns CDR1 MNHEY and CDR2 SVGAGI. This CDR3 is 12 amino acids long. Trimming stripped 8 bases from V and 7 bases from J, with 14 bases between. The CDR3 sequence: CASGRAWGTQYF. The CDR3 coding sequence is TGTGCCAGCGGCAGGGCCTGGGGGACCCAGTACTTC.

CDR3 DNA: TGTGCCAGCAGTTACTCGATAGGGGGACTAACCTACGAGCAGTACTTC. Amino acids: CASSYSIGGLTYEQYF. The V call is TRBV6-2 or TRBV6-3, the J call TRBJ2-7; possibly TRBD2 for D (7 bases). This CDR3 is built from 16 residues. Germline V CDR1 and CDR2: MNHEY, SVGEGT. Between the trimmed V and J ends, which lost 0 bases and 2 bases, there was a span of 14 bases.

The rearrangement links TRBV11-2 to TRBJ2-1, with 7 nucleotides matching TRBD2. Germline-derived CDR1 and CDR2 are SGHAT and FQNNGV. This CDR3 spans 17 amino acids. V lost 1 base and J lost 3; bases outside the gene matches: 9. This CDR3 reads CASSLGGWGTIYNEQFF. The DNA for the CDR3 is TGTGCCAGCAGCTTAGGCGGTTGGGGGACTATCTACAATGAGCAGTTCTTC. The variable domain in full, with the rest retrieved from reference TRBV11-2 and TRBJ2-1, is EAGVAQSPRYKIIEKRQSVAFWCNPISGHATLYWYQQILGQGPKLLIQFQNNGVVDDSQLPKDRFSAERLKGVDSTLKIQPAKLEDSAVYLCASSLGGWGTIYNEQFFGPGTRLTVL.

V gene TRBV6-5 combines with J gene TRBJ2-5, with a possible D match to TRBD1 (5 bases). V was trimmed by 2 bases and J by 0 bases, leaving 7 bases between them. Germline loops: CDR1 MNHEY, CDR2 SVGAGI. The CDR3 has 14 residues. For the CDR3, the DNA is TGTGCCAGCAGTTACAGGACAAACCAAGAGACCCAGTACTTC. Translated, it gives CASSYRTNQETQYF.

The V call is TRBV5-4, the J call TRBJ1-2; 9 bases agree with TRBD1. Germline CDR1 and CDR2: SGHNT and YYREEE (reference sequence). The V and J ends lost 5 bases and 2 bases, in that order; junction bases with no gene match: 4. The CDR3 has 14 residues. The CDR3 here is CASRPGQGNYGYTF. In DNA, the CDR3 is TGTGCCAGCAGACCGGGACAGGGAAACTATGGCTACACCTTC.

CDR3 coding DNA: TGTGCCAGCAGCCAAGGCCCCGGTATCTGGGAGCAGTTCTTC. Its translation: CASSQGPGIWEQFF. The chain recombines TRBV3-1 (or the pseudogene TRBV3-2) with TRBJ2-1; D remains ambiguous. The germline V gene has CDR1 LGHDT and CDR2 YNNKEL (reference sequence). The CDR3 is made up of 14 amino acids. The V end lost 1 base, the J end lost 10 bases, and 14 bases lay between the germline ends.

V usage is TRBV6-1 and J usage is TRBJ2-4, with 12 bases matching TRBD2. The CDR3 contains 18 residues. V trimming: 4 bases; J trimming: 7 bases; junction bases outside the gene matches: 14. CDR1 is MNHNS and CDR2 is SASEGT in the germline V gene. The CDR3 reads CASSVYGLAGPIGNIQYF. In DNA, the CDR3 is TGTGCCAGCAGTGTATACGGACTAGCGGGACCTATAGGTAACATTCAGTACTTC.

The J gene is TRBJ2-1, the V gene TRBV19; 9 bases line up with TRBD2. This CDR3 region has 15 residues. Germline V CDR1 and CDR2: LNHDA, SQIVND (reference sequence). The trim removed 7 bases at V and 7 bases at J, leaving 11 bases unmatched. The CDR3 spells CASTPRREGLNEQFF. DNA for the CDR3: TGTGCCAGTACCCCGAGGCGGGAGGGCCTAAATGAGCAGTTCTTC.

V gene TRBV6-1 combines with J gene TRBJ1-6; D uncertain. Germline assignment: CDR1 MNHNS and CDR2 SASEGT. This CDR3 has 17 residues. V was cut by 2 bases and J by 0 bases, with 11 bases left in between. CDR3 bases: TGTGCCAGCAGTGAACAACCGGTGGTCTCCTATAATTCACCCCTCCACTTT. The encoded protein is CASSEQPVVSYNSPLHF.

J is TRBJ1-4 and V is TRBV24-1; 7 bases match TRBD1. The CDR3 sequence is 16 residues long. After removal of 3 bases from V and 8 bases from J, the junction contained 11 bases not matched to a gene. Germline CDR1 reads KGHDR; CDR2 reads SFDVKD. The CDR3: CATSDPRQGGVEKLFF. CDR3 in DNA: TGTGCCACCAGTGATCCGAGACAGGGAGGAGTCGAAAAACTGTTTTTT.

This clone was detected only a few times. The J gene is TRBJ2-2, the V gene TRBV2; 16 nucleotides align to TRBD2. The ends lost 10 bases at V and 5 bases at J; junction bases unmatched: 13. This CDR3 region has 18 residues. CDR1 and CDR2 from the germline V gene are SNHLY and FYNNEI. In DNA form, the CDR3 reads TGTGCCATAGTCCCGGGACTAGCGGGAGGGCCGGGAACCGGGGAGCTGTTTTTT. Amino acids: CAIVPGLAGGPGTGELFF.

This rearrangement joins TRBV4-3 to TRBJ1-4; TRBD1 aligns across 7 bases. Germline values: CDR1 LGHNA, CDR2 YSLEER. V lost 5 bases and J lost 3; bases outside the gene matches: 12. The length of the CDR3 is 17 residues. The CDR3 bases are TGCGCCAGCAGCATAAGACAGGGAACTAGAGCTAATGAAAAACTGTTTTTT. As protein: CASSIRQGTRANEKLFF.

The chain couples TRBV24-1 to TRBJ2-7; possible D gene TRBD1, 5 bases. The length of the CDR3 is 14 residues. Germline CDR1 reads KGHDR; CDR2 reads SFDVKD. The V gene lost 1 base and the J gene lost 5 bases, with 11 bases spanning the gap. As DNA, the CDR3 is TGTGCCACCAGTGATTTCGCCCAGGGCCACGAGCAGTACTTC. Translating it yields CATSDFAQGHEQYF.

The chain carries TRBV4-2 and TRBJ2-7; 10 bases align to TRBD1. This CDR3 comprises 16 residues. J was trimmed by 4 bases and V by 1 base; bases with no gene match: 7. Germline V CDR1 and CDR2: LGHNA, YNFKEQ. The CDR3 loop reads CASSQVPGTGDYEQYF. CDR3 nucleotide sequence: TGTGCCAGCAGCCAAGTCCCCGGGACAGGGGATTACGAGCAGTACTTC.

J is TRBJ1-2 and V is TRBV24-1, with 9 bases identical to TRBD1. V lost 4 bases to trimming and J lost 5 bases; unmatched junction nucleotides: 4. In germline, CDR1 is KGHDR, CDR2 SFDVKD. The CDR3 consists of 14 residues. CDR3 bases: TGTGCCACCAGTGACCCGGACAGGGGATATGGCTACACCTTC. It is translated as CATSDPDRGYGYTF.

CDR3 residues: CASSPATVYGYTF. CDR3 nucleotides: TGTGCCAGCAGCCCAGCTACAGTCTATGGCTACACCTTC. This chain connects TRBV12-3 or TRBV12-4 to TRBJ1-2, with unresolved D. The CDR3 sequence is 13 residues long. Deletions cut 6 bases from V and 4 bases from J, with 12 bases between.

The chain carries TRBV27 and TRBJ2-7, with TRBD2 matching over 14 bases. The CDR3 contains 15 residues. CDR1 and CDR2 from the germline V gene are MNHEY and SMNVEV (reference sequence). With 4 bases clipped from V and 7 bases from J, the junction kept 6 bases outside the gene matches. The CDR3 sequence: CASSSGTSGSQEQYF. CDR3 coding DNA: TGTGCCAGCAGTTCCGGGACTAGCGGGAGTCAGGAGCAGTACTTC.